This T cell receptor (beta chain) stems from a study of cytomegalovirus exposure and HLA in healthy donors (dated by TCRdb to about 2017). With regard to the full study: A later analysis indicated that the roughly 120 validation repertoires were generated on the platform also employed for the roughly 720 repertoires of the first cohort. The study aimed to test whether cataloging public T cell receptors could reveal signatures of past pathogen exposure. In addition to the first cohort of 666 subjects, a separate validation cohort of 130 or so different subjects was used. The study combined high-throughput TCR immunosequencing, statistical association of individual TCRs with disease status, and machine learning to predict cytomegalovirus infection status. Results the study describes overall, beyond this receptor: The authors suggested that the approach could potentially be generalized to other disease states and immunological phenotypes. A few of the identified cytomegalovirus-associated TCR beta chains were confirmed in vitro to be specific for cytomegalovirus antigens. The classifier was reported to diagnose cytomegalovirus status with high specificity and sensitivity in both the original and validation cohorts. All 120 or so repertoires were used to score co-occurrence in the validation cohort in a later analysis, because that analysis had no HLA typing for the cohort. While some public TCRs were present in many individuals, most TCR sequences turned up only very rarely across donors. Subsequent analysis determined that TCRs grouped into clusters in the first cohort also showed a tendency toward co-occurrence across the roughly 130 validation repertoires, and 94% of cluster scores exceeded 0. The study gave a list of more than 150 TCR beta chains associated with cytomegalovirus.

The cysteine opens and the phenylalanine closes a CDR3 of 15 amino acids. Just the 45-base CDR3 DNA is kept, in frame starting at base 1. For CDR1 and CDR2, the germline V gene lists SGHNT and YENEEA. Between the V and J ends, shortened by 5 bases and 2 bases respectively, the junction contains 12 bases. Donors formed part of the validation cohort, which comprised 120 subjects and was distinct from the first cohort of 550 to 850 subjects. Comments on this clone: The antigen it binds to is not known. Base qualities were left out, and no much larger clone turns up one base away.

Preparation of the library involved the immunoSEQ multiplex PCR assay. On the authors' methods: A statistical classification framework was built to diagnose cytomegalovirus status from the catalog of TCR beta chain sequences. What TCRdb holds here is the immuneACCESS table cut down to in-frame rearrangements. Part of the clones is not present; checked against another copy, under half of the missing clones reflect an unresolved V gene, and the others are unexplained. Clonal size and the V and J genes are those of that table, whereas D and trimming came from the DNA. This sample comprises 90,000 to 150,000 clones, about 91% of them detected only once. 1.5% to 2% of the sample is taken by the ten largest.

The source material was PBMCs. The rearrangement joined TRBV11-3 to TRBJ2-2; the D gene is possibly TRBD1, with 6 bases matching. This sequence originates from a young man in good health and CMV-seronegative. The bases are TGTGCCAGCAGCCGGGACACCGTAAACACCGGGGAGCTGTTTTTT. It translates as CASSRDTVNTGELFF.